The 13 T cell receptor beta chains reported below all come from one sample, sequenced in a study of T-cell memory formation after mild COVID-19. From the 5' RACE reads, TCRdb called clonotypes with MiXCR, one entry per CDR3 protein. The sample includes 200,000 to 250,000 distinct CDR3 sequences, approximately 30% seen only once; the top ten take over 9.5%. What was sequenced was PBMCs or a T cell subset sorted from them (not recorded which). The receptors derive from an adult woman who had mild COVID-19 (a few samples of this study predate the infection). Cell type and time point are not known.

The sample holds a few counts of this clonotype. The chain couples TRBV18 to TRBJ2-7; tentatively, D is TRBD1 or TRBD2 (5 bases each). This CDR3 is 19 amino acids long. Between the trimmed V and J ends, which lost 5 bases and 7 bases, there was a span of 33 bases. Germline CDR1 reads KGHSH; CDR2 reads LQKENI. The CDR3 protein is CASSSPVTGTGTSTGEQYF. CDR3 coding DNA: TGTGCCAGCTCATCGCCAGTTACTGGAACCGGGACCTCAACGGGGGAGCAGTACTTC.

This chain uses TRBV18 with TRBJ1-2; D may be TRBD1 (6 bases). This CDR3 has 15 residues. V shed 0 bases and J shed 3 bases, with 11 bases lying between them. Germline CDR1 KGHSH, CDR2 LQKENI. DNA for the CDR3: TGTGCCAGCTCACCACCTGGGGGCTGGGACTATGGCTACACCTTC. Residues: CASSPPGGWDYGYTF.

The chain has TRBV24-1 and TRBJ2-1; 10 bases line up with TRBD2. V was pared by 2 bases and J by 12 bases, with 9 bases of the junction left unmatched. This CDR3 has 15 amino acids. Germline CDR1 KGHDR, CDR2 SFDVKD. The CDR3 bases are TGTGCCACCAGTGATTCCCCTGGACTAGCGGATGGGCAGTTCTTC. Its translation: CATSDSPGLADGQFF.

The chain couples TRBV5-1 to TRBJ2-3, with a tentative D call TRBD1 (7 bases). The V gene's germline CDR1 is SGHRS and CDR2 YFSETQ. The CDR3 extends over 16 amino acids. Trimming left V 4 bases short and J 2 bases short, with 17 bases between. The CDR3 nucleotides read TGCGCCAGCAGCACGACAGGGAGGACTTACACAGATACGCAGTATTTT. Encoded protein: CASSTTGRTYTDTQYF.

CDR3 region: CASSSTRALKGEEGDNEQFF. The CDR3 DNA sequence: TGTGCCAGCAGCTCCACCCGGGCCCTAAAAGGGGAAGAGGGAGACAATGAGCAGTTCTTC. The chain recombines TRBV13 with TRBJ2-1, with D perhaps being TRBD1 or TRBD2 (5 bases each). The CDR3 totals 20 residues. The germline CDR1 and CDR2 sequences are PRHDT and FYEKMQ (reference sequence). Trimming pared 4 bases from V and 5 bases from J, leaving 30 bases between.

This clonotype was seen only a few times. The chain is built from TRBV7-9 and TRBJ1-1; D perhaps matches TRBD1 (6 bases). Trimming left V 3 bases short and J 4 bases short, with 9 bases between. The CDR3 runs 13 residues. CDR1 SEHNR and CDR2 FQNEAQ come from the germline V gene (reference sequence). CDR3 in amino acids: CASSLEGGTEAFF. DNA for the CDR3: TGTGCCAGCAGCTTGGAAGGGGGCACTGAAGCTTTCTTT.

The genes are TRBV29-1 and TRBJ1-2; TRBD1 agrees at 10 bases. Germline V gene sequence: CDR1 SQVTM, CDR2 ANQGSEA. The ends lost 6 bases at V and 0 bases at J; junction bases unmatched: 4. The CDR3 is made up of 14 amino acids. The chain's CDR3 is CSVTDRGTNYGYTF. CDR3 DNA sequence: TGCAGCGTCACGGACAGGGGGACTAACTATGGCTACACCTTC. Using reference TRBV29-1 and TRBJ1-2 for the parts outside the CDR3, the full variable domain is SAVISQKPSRDICQRGTSLTIQCQVDSQVTMMFWYRQQPGQSLTLIATANQGSEATYESGFVIDKFPISRPNLTFSTLTVSNMSPEDSSIYLCSVTDRGTNYGYTFGSGTRLTVV.

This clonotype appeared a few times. The CDR3 reads CAWSGLNEQFF. CDR3 sequence (DNA): TGTGCCTGGAGTGGACTCAATGAGCAGTTCTTC. The chain couples TRBV30 to TRBJ2-1; the D is unclear. Trimming pared 1 base from V and 6 bases from J, leaving 4 bases between. Germline loops: CDR1 GTSNPN, CDR2 SVGIG (reference sequence). The CDR3 length is 11 residues.

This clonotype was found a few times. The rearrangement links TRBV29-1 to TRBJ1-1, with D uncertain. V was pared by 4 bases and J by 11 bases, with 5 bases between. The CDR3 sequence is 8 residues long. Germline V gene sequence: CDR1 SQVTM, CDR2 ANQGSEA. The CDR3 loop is CSVVGAFF. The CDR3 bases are TGCAGCGTTGTCGGGGCTTTCTTT.

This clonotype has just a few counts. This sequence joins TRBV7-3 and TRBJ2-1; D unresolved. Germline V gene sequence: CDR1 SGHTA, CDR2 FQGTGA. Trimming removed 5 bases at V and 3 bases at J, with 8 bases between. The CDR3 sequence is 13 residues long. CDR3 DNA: TGTGCCAGCAGCCCCGATATCTACAATGAGCAGTTCTTC. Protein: CASSPDIYNEQFF.

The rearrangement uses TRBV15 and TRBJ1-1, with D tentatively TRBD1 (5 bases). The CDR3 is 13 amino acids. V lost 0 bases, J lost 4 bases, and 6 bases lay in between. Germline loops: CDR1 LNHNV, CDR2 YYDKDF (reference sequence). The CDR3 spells CATSRDRVTEAFF. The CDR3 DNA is TGTGCCACCAGCAGAGACAGGGTCACTGAAGCTTTCTTT.

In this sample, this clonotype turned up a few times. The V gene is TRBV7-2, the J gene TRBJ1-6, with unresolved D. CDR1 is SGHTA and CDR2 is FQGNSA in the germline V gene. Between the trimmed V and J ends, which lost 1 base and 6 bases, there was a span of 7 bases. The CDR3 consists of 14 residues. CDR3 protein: CASSLDGFNSPLHF. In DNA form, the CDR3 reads TGTGCCAGCAGCTTAGATGGCTTTAATTCACCCCTCCACTTT. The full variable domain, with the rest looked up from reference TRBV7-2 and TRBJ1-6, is GAGVSQSPSNKVTEKGKDVELRCDPISGHTALYWYRQSLGQGLEFLIYFQGNSAPDKSGLPSDRFSAERTGGSVSTLTIQRTQQEDSAVYLCASSLDGFNSPLHFGNGTRLTVT.

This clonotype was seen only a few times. CDR3 amino acids: CASRGIGEDTQYF. The CDR3 DNA reads as TGTGCCAGCAGAGGTATAGGGGAGGATACGCAGTATTTT. The chain links TRBV27 to TRBJ2-3; either TRBD1 or TRBD2 may supply D (5 bases each). Germline V gene lookup returns CDR1 MNHEY and CDR2 SMNVEV (reference sequence). The CDR3 has 13 amino acids. The V and J ends lost 6 bases and 6 bases respectively, with 13 bases between them.